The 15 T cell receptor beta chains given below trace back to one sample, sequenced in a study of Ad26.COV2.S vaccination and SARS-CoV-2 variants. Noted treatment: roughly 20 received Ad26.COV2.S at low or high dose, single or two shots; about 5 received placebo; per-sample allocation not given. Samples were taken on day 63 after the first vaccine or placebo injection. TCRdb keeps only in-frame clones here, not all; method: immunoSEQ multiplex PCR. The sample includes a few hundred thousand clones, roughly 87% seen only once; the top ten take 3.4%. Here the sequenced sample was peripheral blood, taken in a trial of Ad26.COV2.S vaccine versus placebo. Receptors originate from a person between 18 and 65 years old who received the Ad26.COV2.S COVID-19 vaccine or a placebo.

The CDR3 nucleotides are TGTGCCAGCAGCTTAGCCCCGGGGAAAAACACTGAAGCTTTCTTT. Translating gives CASSLAPGKNTEAFF. The chain combines TRBV7-9 with TRBJ1-1; D remains unclear. V was pared by 0 bases and J by 2 bases, with 10 bases between. Per the germline V gene, CDR1 is SEHNR and CDR2 is FQNEAQ (reference sequence). The CDR3 sequence is 15 residues long.

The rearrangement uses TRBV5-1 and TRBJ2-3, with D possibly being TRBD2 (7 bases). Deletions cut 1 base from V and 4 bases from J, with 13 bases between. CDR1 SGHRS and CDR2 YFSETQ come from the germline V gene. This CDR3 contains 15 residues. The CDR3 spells CASSLYEGGSDTQYF. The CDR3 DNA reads TGCGCCAGCAGCTTGTACGAGGGGGGGTCAGATACGCAGTATTTT.

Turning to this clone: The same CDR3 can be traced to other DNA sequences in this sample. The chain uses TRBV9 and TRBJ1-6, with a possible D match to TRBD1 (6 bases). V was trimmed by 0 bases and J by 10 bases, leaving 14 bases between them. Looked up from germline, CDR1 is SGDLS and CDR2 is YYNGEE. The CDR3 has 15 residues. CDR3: CASSVVGGAGSPLHF. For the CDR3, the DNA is TGTGCCAGCAGCGTAGTCGGGGGCGCTGGGTCACCCCTCCACTTT.

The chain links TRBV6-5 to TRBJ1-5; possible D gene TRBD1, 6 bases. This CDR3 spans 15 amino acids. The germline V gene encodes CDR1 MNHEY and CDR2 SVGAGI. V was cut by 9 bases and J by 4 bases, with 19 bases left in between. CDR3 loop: CARFPGPRGNQPQHF. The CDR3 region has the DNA TGTGCCAGATTCCCGGGACCCAGGGGTAATCAGCCCCAGCATTTT.

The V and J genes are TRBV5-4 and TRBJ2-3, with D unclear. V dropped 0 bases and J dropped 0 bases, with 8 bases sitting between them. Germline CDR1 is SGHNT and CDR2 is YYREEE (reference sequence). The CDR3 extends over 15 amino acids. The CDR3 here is CASSLEPTSTDTQYF. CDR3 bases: TGTGCCAGCAGCTTGGAACCGACTAGCACAGATACGCAGTATTTT. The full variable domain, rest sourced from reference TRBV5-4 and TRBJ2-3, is ETGVTQSPTHLIKTRGQQVTLRCSSQSGHNTVSWYQQALGQGPQFIFQYYREEENGRGNFPPRFSGLQFPNYSSELNVNALELDDSALYLCASSLEPTSTDTQYFGPGTRLTVL.

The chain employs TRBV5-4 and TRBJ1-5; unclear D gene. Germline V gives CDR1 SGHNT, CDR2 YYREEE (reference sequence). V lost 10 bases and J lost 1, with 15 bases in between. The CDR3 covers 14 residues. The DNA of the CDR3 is TGTGCCGGCTCCCACGGGCCGAGCAATCAGCCCCAGCATTTT. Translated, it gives CAGSHGPSNQPQHF.

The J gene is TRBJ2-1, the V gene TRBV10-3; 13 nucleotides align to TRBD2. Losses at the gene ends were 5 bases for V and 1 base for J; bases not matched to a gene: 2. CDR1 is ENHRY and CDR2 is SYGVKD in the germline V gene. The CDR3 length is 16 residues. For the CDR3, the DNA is TGTGCCATCAGTTCGACTAGCGGGGGGTCCTACAATGAGCAGTTCTTC. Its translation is CAISSTSGGSYNEQFF.

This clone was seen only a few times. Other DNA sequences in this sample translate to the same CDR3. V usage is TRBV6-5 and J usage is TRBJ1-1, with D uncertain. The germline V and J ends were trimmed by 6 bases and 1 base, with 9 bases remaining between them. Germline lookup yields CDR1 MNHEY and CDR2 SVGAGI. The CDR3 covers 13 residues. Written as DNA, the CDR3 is TGTGCCAGCAGACAACAGCAGAACACTGAAGCTTTCTTT. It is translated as CASRQQQNTEAFF.

The CDR3 nucleotides are TGTGCCAGTAGTATAGATCTTCCGCAGGGACTAAATGAAAAACTGTTTTTT. It codes for CASSIDLPQGLNEKLFF. V and J are TRBV19 and TRBJ1-4; D is perhaps TRBD1 (5 bases). With 0 bases removed from V and 5 bases from J, the gap between germline ends came to 16 bases. CDR1 is LNHDA, CDR2 SQIVND, per germline (reference sequence). This CDR3 comprises 17 residues.

DNA for the CDR3: TGTGCCAGCAGCCAGGGCCCGACCACTGAAGCTTTCTTT. Its translation is CASSQGPTTEAFF. This chain joins TRBV7-8 and TRBJ1-1, with D maybe TRBD1 (5 bases). Germline assignment: CDR1 SGHVS and CDR2 FQNEAQ. The CDR3 length is 13 residues. V was trimmed by 5 bases and J by 4 bases, leaving 11 bases between them.

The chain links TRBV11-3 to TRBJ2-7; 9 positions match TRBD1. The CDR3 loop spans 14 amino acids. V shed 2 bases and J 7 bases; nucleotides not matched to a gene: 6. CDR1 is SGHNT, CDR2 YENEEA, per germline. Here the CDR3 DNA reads TGTGCCAGCAGCTTAAACAGGGGGCGCGGTGAGCAGTACTTC. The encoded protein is CASSLNRGRGEQYF.

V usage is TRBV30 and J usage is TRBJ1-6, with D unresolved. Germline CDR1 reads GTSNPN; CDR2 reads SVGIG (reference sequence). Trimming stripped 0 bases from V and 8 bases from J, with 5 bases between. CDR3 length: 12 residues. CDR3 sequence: CAWSVIDSPLHF. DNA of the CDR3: TGTGCCTGGAGTGTTATAGATTCACCCCTCCACTTT.

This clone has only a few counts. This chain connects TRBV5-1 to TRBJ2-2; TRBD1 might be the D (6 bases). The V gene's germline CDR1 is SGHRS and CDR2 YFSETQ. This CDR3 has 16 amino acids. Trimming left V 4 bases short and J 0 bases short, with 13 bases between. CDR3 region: CASSIRQAPNTGELFF. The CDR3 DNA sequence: TGCGCCAGCAGCATAAGACAGGCGCCGAACACCGGGGAGCTGTTTTTT.

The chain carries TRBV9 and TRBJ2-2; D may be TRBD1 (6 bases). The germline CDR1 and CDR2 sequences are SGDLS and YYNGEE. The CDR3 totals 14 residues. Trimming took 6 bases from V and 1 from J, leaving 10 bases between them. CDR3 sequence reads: CASMETGNTGELFF. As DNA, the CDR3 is TGTGCCAGCATGGAGACAGGGAACACCGGGGAGCTGTTTTTT.

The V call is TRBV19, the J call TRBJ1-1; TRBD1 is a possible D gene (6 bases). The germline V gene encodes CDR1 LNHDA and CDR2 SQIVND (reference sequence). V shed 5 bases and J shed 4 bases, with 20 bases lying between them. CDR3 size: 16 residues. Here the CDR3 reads CASSPRGGGGSTEAFF. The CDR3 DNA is TGTGCCAGTAGTCCCCGTGGGGGCGGGGGGAGCACTGAAGCTTTCTTT.